This is a list of T cell receptor beta chains from one sample in a study of blood T cells in healthy people across ages. TCRdb processed the 5' RACE reads anew with MiXCR; each CDR3 protein has one entry. The sample lists under 1,100,000 distinct CDR3 sequences, roughly 24% occurring once. Separately, the same data were catalogued under a study of T cells of mothers and their children.

Sequenced: blood. These receptors all stem from a girl aged 2-15 years in good health. Both conserved end residues are part of each CDR3. The D gene is left open where the match is weak. A clone size is listed for some rows: how often the clone was seen (once, few, many), or a class if it is expanded.

cdr3_aa	clone_size	v_call	j_call	d_call
CASSHEGGSSKYNEQFF	few	TRBV4-2	TRBJ2-1	NA
CASSYNQYEQYF	NA	TRBV6-2/TRBV6-3	TRBJ2-7	NA
CASSQDLVRGRTEAFF	NA	TRBV4-3	TRBJ1-1	TRBD1
CASSLGSRGLRYQETQYF	few	TRBV7-9	NA	NA
CASSFADEGPETQYF	NA	TRBV5-1	TRBJ2-5	NA
CSVEPWASDNEQFF	NA	TRBV29-1	TRBJ2-1	NA
CASGSTVGVFGYTF	few	TRBV28	TRBJ1-2	NA
CASSRRGGTIYF	NA	TRBV6-2/TRBV6-3	TRBJ1-3	NA
CASSLGSGGNNEQFF	NA	TRBV7-8	NA	TRBD2
CSASHPGQGPNIQYF	NA	TRBV20-1	TRBJ2-4	TRBD1
CASSRVPNTEAFF	few	TRBV11-2	TRBJ1-1	NA
CSAKVAQLPAPSYNEQFF	NA	TRBV20-1	TRBJ2-1	NA
CSVAGTDNTGELFF	NA	TRBV29-1	TRBJ2-2	TRBD1
CSARGTGREKLFF	NA	TRBV20-1	TRBJ1-4	NA
CASSQDSVQSLVYGYTF	few	TRBV3-1	TRBJ1-2	NA
CSVGTADQETQYF	NA	TRBV29-1	TRBJ2-5	NA
CASSPRNSYNEQFF	NA	TRBV7-2	TRBJ2-1	NA
CASSLDINVGEAFF	NA	TRBV7-9	TRBJ1-1	NA
CASSQAGGESYGYTF	NA	TRBV4-2	TRBJ1-2	TRBD1
CASSGILGTDTQYF	few	TRBV25-1	TRBJ2-3	NA
CSVESGSPGELFF	NA	TRBV29-1	TRBJ2-2	TRBD2
CASSFMGKEKLFF	NA	TRBV12-3/TRBV12-4	TRBJ1-4	NA
CASSPRPGRDSGANVLTF	few	TRBV18	TRBJ2-6	NA
CASSQTQGFDEQFF	few	TRBV4-1	TRBJ2-1	TRBD1
CAISSGTGGGTQYF	few	TRBV10-3	TRBJ2-3	TRBD1
CASSVGTSVNEQFF	few	TRBV9	TRBJ2-1	TRBD2
CSARVGTGSQSRTDTQYF	NA	TRBV20-1	TRBJ2-3	NA
CASSPLTGNYGYTF	few	TRBV27	TRBJ1-2	NA
CASSRSGGVSEQFF	few	TRBV7-3	TRBJ2-1	TRBD2
CSARDAFGGEQYF	few	TRBV20-1	NA	NA
CASSSVLPQASSGANVLTF	few	TRBV27	TRBJ2-6	NA
CASSLREDEQYF	many	TRBV7-6	NA	NA
CANYDPYIIYEQYF	once	TRBV6-4	TRBJ2-7	NA
CASSMRPRWSTDTQYF	few	TRBV7-2	TRBJ2-3	NA
CATSMRDTRTDTQYF	NA	TRBV15	TRBJ2-3	NA
CASTNGDRGPSDTQYF	NA	TRBV6-6	TRBJ2-3	TRBD1
CASSFQDRSLQETQYF	NA	TRBV5-1	TRBJ2-5	TRBD1
CASSFRGGEGKLFF	NA	TRBV12-3/TRBV12-4	TRBJ1-4	NA
CASGLTGLAGVLNRQYEQYF	NA	TRBV12-5	NA	TRBD2
CATRDEGGGDEAFF	NA	TRBV15	TRBJ1-1	NA
CASGQQSGYTGELFF	NA	TRBV6-2/TRBV6-3	TRBJ2-2	NA
CASVAEGNQPQHF	few	TRBV2	TRBJ1-5	NA
CAISEDREGNQPQHF	NA	TRBV10-3	TRBJ1-5	TRBD1
CASRPRGNALGGYGYTF	NA	TRBV4-1	TRBJ1-2	NA
CASSLQGYSYEQYF	few	TRBV7-8	TRBJ2-7	NA
CASSVVPGVHNEQFF	few	TRBV9	TRBJ2-1	NA
CASSPGRWSGELFF	NA	TRBV11-2	TRBJ2-2	NA
CASSATAYQPQHF	NA	TRBV6-1	TRBJ1-5	NA
CSAELAGAKNIQYF	few	TRBV20-1	TRBJ2-4	TRBD2
CASSSPTGTDSPLHF	NA	TRBV6-2/TRBV6-3	TRBJ1-6	NA
CSARGSARETQYF	few	TRBV20-1	TRBJ2-5	NA
CASSYSRENTEAFF	many	TRBV6-5	TRBJ1-1	NA
CSSHRDTDTQYF	NA	TRBV29-1	TRBJ2-3	NA
CASSLVAPGRGYEQYF	NA	TRBV11-2	TRBJ2-7	NA
CASSYLGQGANEQYF	NA	TRBV5-1	NA	TRBD1